This entry is about one T cell receptor (beta chain). This entry is derived from a study of control samples from healthy donors and cancer patients. CDR1 and CDR2 (germline): MNHEY, SMNVEV (reference sequence). The CDR3 is 19 residues long. The ends lost 8 bases at V and 0 bases at J; junction bases unmatched: 15. This table comes from immunoSEQ multiplex PCR, and its TCRdb copy is limited to in-frame clones, with some not included. The table records some 170,000 clones, just over 95% of them present only once. V usage is TRBV27 and J usage is TRBJ2-1; TRBD2 agrees at 11 bases. Material for sequencing was blood. The source of this sequence is a woman in her twenties or thirties in good health. The CDR3 region has the DNA TGTGCCAGCCTAACCTCGGGACTAGCGGCTTCGAACTCCTACAATGAGCAGTTCTTC. As protein: CASLTSGLAASNSYNEQFF.